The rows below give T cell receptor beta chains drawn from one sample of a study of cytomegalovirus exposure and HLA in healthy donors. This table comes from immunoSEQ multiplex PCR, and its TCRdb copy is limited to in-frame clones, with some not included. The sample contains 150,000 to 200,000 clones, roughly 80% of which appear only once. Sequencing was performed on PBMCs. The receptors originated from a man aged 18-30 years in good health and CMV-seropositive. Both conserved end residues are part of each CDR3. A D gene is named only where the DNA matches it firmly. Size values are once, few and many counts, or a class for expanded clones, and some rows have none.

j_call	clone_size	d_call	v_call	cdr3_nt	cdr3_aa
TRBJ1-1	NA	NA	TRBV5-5	TGTGCCAGCAGCTTTAATGGCGGGAACATGGGGGCTTTCTTT	CASSFNGGNMGAFF
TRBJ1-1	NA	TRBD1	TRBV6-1	TGTGCCATCAGTGAGTCTTACACAGGGGTTAACACTGAAGCTTTCTTT	CAISESYTGVNTEAFF
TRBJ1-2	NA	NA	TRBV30	TGTGCCTGGAGTGTACATGCTAACTATGGCTACACCTTC	CAWSVHANYGYTF
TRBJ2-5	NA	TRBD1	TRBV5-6	TGTGCCAGCAGCCCGGGACAGGGCCAAGAGACCCAGTACTTC	CASSPGQGQETQYF
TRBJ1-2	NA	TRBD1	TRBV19	TGTGCCAGTAGTATCCCCGGACAGGGGGCGACGTACGGCTACACCTTC	CASSIPGQGATYGYTF
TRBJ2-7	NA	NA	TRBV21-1	TGTGCCAGTTGGGACACCTACTACGAGCAGTACTTC	CASWDTYYEQYF
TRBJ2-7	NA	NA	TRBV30	TGTGCCTGGAGCCAGGGGAACTACGAGCAGTACTTC	CAWSQGNYEQYF
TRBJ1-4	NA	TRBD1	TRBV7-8	TGTGCCAGCAGGGGGACAGACTTTAATGAAAAACTGTTTTTT	CASRGTDFNEKLFF
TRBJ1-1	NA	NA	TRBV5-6	TGTGCCAGCAGCTTGGGGGGGGGCGCGGAAGCTTTCTTT	CASSLGGGAEAFF
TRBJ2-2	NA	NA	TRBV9	TGTGCCAGCAGCGTCGGACTGATGAACACCGGGGAGCTGTTTTTT	CASSVGLMNTGELFF
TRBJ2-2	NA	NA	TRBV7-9	TGTGCCAGCAGCTCACCCCACGTTGAGGGAAGGACCGGGGAGCTGTTTTTT	CASSSPHVEGRTGELFF
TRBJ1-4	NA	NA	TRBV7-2	TGTGCCAGCAGCTTAGAAGGGGGTGTCGCAACTAATGAAAAACTGTTTTTT	CASSLEGGVATNEKLFF
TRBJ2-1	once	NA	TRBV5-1	TGCGCCAGCAGCCCGGGGTTCTACAATGAGCAGTTCTTC	CASSPGFYNEQFF